The source of this TCR beta chain is a study of shared T cell receptors in the human thymus. Assay: immunoSEQ multiplex PCR; the TCRdb copy retains only in-frame clones and omits some. The sample has some 700,000 clones; roughly 88% are singletons. Trimming removed 6 bases from V and 2 bases from J, with 20 bases in between. This CDR3 is 17 amino acids long. Germline-derived CDR1 and CDR2 are MRHNA and SNTAGT. A further study also used this sample, focusing on human thymus T cells. Per that study: Obtained as resections during corrective heart surgery, the thymus tissue was then studied. V and J gene usage appeared biased in thymic and blood repertoires. Related work found strong thymic repertoire overlap between unrelated individuals.

The sequence derives from a boy less than two years old with a congenital heart defect. The rearrangement links TRBV6-4 to TRBJ2-1, with D tentatively TRBD2 (5 bases). The sequenced material came from thymocytes. The CDR3 sequence: CASSPGVAPIPYNEQFF. CDR3 sequence (DNA): TGTGCCAGCAGCCCTGGGGTAGCGCCGATTCCCTACAATGAGCAGTTCTTC.